This T cell receptor beta chain was captured in a study of blood T cell repertoires in COVID-19. The overall study: From the United States, Italy and Spain came samples of acute and convalescent COVID-19.

CDR1 MNHEY and CDR2 SMNVEV come from the germline V gene (reference sequence). The ends lost 3 bases at V and 8 bases at J; junction bases unmatched: 12. The CDR3 has 16 residues. The repertoire was sequenced with immunoSEQ multiplex PCR; TCRdb's copy has only in-frame clones and lacks some. Among approximately 74,000 clones listed, 84% were seen once. Sequencing was done on a sample of peripheral blood. This sequence originates from a man aged 65 to 79 with acute or convalescent COVID-19. V gene TRBV27 combines with J gene TRBJ1-1, with 10 positions matching TRBD1. The CDR3 bases are TGTGCCAGCAGTTTTCGTCCCGGGACAGGGGTGGGAGAAGCTTTCTTT. Its protein is CASSFRPGTGVGEAFF.